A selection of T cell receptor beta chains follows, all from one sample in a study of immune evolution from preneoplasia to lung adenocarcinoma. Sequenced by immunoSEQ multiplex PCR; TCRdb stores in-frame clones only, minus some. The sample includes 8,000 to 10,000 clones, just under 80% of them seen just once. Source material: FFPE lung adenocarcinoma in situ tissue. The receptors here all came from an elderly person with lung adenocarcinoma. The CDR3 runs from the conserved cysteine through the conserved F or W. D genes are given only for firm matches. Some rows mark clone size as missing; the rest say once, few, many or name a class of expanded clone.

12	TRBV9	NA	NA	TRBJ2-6	TGTGCCAGTTCTTCTGGGGCCAACGTCCTGACTTTC	CASSSGANVLTF
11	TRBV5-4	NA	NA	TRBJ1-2	TGTGCCAGCAGCAAGGGGTATGGCTACACCTTC	CASSKGYGYTF
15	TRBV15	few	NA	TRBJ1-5	TGTGCCACCAGAAAGACAGAGGGGGGCAATCAGCCCCAGCATTTT	CATRKTEGGNQPQHF
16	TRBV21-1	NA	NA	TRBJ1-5	TGTGCCAGCAGCGCCCGGACAGGGTTTGATAATCAGCCCCAGCATTTT	CASSARTGFDNQPQHF
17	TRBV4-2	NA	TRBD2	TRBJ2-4	TGTGCCAGCAGCCAAGACTCTAGCGGGGGGGCTAAAAACATTCAGTACTTC	CASSQDSSGGAKNIQYF
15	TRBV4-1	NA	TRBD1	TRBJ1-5	TGCGCCAGCAGCCAAGGTCAGGGGGTACATCAGCCCCAGCATTTT	CASSQGQGVHQPQHF
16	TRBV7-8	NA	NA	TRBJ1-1	TGTGCCAGCAGCTTGTTTACATACAGGGCGAACACTGAAGCTTTCTTT	CASSLFTYRANTEAFF
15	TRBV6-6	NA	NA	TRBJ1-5	TGTGCCAGCAGTTCCCGAGGTCTAAGCAATCAGCCCCAGCATTTT	CASSSRGLSNQPQHF
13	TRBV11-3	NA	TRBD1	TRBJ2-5	TGTGCCAGCAAAAGGACAGGGGCAGAGACCCAGTACTTC	CASKRTGAETQYF
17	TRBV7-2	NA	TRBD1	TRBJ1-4	TGTGCCAGCAGCTTAGTGGGGACAGGGGCGGACAATGAAAAACTGTTTTTT	CASSLVGTGADNEKLFF
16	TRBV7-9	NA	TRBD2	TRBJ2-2	TGTGCCAGCAGCTTAGAAGGTAGCGGGTCCACCGGGGAGCTGTTTTTT	CASSLEGSGSTGELFF
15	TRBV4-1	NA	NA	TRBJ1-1	TGCGCCAGCAGCCAAGATATAGGGACGACCCTAGGAGCTTTCTTT	CASSQDIGTTLGAFF
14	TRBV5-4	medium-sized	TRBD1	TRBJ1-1	TGTGCCAGCAGCACCGGGACAGTTGGCACTGAAGCTTTCTTT	CASSTGTVGTEAFF
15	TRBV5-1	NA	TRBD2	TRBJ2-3	TGCGCCAGCAGCTGGACTAGCGGGGGGGCGAATACGCAGTATTTT	CASSWTSGGANTQYF
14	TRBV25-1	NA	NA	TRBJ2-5	TGTGCCAGCAGTGAATTCGGGGGACAAGAGACCCAGTACTTC	CASSEFGGQETQYF
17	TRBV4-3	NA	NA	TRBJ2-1	TGCGCCAGCAGCCAAGACACGGCCCCTAGCTCCTACAATGAGCAGTTCTTC	CASSQDTAPSSYNEQFF
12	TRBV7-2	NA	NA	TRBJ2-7	TGTGCCAGCAGCTTAAGGGGGTTTGAGCAGTACTTC	CASSLRGFEQYF
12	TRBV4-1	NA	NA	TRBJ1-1	TGCGCCAGCAGCCAAGAAACCACTGAAGCTTTCTTT	CASSQETTEAFF
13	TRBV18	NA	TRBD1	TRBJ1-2	TGTGCCAGCCGCACCGGGACAGGGGGTGGCTACACCTTC	CASRTGTGGGYTF
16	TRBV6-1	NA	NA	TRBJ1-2	TGTGCCAGCAGTGAAGCGGCCGGAGGGCCGAGTTATGGCTATACCTTC	CASSEAAGGPSYGYTF
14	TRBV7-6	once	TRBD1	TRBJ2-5	TGTGCCAGCAGCCACCGGGACAGTTCAAGGACCCAGTACTTC	CASSHRDSSRTQYF
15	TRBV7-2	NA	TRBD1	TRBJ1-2	TGTGCCAGCAGCTTAGGTCTCTCAGGGGGCTATGGCTACACCTTC	CASSLGLSGGYGYTF
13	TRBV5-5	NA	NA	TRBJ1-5	TGTGCCAGCAGTGGGGACGGGCAGGGCGCCCAGCATTTT	CASSGDGQGAQHF
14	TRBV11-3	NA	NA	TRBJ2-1	TGTGCCAGCACCGCACCTTGGCTGCGGGATGAGCAGTTCTTC	CASTAPWLRDEQFF
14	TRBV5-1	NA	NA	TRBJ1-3	TGCGCCAGCAGCCTAGACGTCTCTGGAAACACCATATATTTT	CASSLDVSGNTIYF
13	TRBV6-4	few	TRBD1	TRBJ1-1	TGTGCCAGCAGCCTCGACAGGGCCACTGAAGCTTTCTTT	CASSLDRATEAFF
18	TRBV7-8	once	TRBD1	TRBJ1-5	TGTGCCAGCAGCTCTTCCCGGGACAGGGGACGTCTTGAGCAGCCCCAGCATTTT	CASSSSRDRGRLEQPQHF
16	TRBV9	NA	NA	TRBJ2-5	TGTGCCAGCAGCGTAGTACCCCAGGGGGGACAAGAGACCCAGTACTTC	CASSVVPQGGQETQYF
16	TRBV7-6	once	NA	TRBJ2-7	TGTGCCAGCAGCTTAGATGACACACTGAGCTCCTACGAGCAGTACTTC	CASSLDDTLSSYEQYF
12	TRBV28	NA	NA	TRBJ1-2	TGTGCCAGCAGGACCCCTGGGTATGGCTACACTTTC	CASRTPGYGYTF
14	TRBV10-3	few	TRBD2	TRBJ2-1	TGTGCCATCAGTGATAGCGGGGGGGAGGATGAGCAGTTCTTC	CAISDSGGEDEQFF
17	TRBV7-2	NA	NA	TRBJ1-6	TGTGCCAGCAGCTTAGGAAAACCCGGCGGATTGGCTTCACCCCTCCACTTT	CASSLGKPGGLASPLHF
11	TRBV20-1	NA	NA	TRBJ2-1	TGCAGTGCCATGCTACCAAATGAGCAGTTCTTC	CSAMLPNEQFF
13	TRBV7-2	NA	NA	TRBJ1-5	TGTGCCAGCAGCTTAGATCTAGGTCAGCCCCAGCATTTT	CASSLDLGQPQHF
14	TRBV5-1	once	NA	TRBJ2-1	TGCGCCAGCAGCTTGGGAGGGACGGTCAATGAGCAGTTCTTC	CASSLGGTVNEQFF
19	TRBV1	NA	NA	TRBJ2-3	TGCACCAGCAGCCAATTCATAAGCGTACAGCGGGGGGTAACAGATACGCAGTATTTT	CTSSQFISVQRGVTDTQYF
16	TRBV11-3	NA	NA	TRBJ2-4	TGTGCCAGCAGCTTGCTCCCCCCCTCAGTGGGTAACATTCAGTACTTC	CASSLLPPSVGNIQYF
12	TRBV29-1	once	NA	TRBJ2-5	TGCAGCGTTGAAAGGGGCGGGGAGACCCAGTACTTC	CSVERGGETQYF
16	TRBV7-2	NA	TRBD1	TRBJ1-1	TGTGCCAGCAGCTTCGGGACAGGGTGGGGGGACACTGAAGCTTTCTTT	CASSFGTGWGDTEAFF
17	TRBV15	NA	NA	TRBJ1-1	TGTGCCACCAGCAGAGCCGGTCACGCTCATCGAAACACTGAAGCTTTCTTT	CATSRAGHAHRNTEAFF
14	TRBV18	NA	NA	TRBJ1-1	TGTGCCAGCTCACTACCGGGCCAGAGGGCAGAAGCTTTCTTT	CASSLPGQRAEAFF